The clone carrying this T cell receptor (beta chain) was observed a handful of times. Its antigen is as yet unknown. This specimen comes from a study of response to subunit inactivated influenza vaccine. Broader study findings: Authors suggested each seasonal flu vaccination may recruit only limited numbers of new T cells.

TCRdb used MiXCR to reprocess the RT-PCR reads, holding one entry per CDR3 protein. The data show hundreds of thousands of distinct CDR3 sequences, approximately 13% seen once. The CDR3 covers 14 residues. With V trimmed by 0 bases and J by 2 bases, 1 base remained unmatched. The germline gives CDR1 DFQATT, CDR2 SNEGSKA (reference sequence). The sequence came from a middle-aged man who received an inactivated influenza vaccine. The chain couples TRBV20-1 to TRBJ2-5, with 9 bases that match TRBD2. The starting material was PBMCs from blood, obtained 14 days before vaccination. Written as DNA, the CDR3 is TGCAGTGCTAGAGATGCGGGAGGGCAAGAGACCCAGTACTTC. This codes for CSARDAGGQETQYF.